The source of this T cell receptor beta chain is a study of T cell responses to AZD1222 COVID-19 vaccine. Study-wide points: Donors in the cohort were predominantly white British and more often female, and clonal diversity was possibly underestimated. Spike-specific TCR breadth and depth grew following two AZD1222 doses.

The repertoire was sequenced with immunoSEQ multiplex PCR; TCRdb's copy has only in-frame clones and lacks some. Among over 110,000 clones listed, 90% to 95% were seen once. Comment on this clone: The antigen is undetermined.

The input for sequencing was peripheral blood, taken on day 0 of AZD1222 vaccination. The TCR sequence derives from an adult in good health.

CDR3 protein: CASSYPYLGYGYTF. The CDR3 DNA follows: TGTGCCAGCAGTTACCCCTACTTGGGCTATGGCTACACCTTC. The gene calls are TRBV6-2 or TRBV6-3 and TRBJ1-2; D is undetermined. The CDR3 length is 14 residues. The V gene's germline CDR1 is MNHEY and CDR2 SVGEGT. Trimming shortened V by 2 bases and J by 4 bases, and 11 bases separated the two germline ends.